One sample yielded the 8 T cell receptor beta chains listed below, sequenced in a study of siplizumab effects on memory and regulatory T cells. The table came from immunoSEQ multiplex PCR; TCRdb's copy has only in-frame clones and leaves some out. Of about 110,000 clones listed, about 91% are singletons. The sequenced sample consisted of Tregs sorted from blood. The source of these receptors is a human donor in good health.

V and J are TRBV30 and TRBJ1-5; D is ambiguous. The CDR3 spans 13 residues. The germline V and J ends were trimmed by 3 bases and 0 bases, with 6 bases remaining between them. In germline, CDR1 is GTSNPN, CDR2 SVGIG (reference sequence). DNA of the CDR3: TGTGCCTGGAGCCGAAATAGCAATCAGCCCCAGCATTTT. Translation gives CAWSRNSNQPQHF.

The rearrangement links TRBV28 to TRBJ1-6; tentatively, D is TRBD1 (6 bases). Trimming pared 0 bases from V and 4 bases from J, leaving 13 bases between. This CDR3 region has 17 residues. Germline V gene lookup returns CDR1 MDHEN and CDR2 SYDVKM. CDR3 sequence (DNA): TGTGCCAGCAGTTTATGGATCTTAGGGGGGTATAATTCACCCCTCCACTTT. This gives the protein CASSLWILGGYNSPLHF.

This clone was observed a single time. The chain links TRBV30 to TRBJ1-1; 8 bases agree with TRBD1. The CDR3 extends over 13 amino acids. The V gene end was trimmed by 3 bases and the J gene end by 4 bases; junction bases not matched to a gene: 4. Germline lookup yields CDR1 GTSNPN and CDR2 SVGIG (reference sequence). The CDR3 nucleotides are TGTGCCTGGAGCACAGGGGGGGGCACTGAAGCTTTCTTT. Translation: CAWSTGGGTEAFF.

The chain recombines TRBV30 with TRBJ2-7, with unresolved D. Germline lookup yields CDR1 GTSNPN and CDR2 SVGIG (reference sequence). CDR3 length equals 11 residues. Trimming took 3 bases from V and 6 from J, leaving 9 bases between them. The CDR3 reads CAWSPRGEQYF. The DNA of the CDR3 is TGTGCCTGGAGCCCCCGCGGCGAGCAGTACTTC. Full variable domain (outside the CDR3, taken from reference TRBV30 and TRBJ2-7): SQTIHQWPATLVQPVGSPLSLECTVEGTSNPNLYWYRQAAGRGLQLLFYSVGIGQISSEVPQNLSASRPQDRQFILSSKKLLLSDSGFYLCAWSPRGEQYFGPGTRLTVT.

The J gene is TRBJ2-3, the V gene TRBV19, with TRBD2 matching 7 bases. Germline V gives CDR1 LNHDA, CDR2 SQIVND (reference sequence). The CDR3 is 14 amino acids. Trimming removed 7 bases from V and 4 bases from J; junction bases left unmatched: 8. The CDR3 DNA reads TGTGCCAGTACCCCTGGGGGAGGGTCAGATACGCAGTATTTT. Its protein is CASTPGGGSDTQYF. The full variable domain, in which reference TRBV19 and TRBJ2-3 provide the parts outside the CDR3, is DGGITQSPKYLFRKEGQNVTLSCEQNLNHDAMYWYRQDPGQGLRLIYYSQIVNDFQKGDIAEGYSVSREKKESFPLTVTSAQKNPTAFYLCASTPGGGSDTQYFGPGTRLTVL.

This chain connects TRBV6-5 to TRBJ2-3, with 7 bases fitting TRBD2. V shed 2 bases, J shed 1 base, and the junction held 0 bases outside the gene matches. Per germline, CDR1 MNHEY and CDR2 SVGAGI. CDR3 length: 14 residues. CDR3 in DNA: TGTGCCAGCAGTTACGGGGGGGGCACAGATACGCAGTATTTT. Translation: CASSYGGGTDTQYF.

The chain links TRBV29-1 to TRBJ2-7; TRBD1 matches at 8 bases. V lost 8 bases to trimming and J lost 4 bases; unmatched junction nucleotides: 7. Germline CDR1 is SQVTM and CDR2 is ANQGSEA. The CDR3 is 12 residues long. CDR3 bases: TGCAGCTCGACAGGGGCTAGGTACGAGCAGTACTTC. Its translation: CSSTGARYEQYF.

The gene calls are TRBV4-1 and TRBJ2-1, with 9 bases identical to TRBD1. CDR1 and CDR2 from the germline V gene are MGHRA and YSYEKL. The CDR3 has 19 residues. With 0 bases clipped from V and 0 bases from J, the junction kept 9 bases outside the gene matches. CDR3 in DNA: TGCGCCAGCAGCCAAGAGGGACAGGGTCGCCTGAGCTCCTACAATGAGCAGTTCTTC. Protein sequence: CASSQEGQGRLSSYNEQFF.